This passage covers 32 T cell receptor beta chains from one sample sequenced in a study of T cells in Graves' hyperthyroidism and ophthalmopathy. What was amplified from RNA transcripts were TCR beta CDR3 regions. The study used the HTBI primer set for a first-round RT-PCR of the TCR CDR3. TCRdb re-analysed the multiplex PCR reads in MiXCR, keeping a single row per CDR3 protein. The sample gives 300,000 to 400,000 distinct CDR3 sequences, 11% to 15% of which show up once; approximately 9.9% is in the top ten. Sequences were obtained from blood. The receptors were sampled from a woman aged 55-70 years with Graves' hyperthyroidism.

There are many counts of this clonotype. J is TRBJ1-1 and V is TRBV29-1, with D possibly TRBD1 on 6 matching bases. Looked up from germline, CDR1 is SQVTM and CDR2 is ANQGSEA. Trimming removed 7 bases at V and 0 bases at J, with 18 bases between. The CDR3 consists of 15 residues. The CDR3 loop reads CSAAQGWGMNTEAFF. The CDR3 coding sequence is TGCAGCGCCGCACAGGGTTGGGGTATGAACACTGAAGCTTTCTTT.

For this clonotype: A clone one base away is much larger, so this may be a read error. The chain has TRBV5-1 and TRBJ1-3; the match to TRBD1 covers 9 bases. Germline V CDR1 and CDR2: SGHRS, YFSETQ. This CDR3 spans 17 amino acids. This CDR3 is CACSWGQGLQLGNTIYF. The CDR3 nucleotides read TGCGCCTGCAGCTGGGGACAGGGCTTACAACTTGGAAACACCATATATTTT.

This clonotype was detected many times. The chain links TRBV27 to TRBJ2-2; 12 nucleotides line up with TRBD2. The V gene end was trimmed by 3 bases and the J gene end by 5 bases; junction bases not matched to a gene: 22. Germline CDR1 reads MNHEY; CDR2 reads SMNVEV (reference sequence). This CDR3 contains 22 residues. The CDR3, as DNA: TGTGCCAGCAGTTTTGGTCCGCCGGGACACTTTACTAGCGGGAGGTGGACCGGGGAGCTGTTTTTT. It yields the protein CASSFGPPGHFTSGRWTGELFF.

This clonotype was seen repeatedly, ten times or more. This chain joins TRBV2 and TRBJ1-4, with D unresolved. Germline lookup yields CDR1 SNHLY and CDR2 FYNNEI. CDR3 length equals 13 residues. V lost 7 bases and J 8 bases, leaving 14 bases between the germline ends. The CDR3 is CASTGGFYEKLFF. CDR3 bases: TGTGCCAGCACGGGAGGCTTTTACGAAAAACTGTTTTTT.

There are a few counts of this clonotype. This sequence joins TRBV7-9 and TRBJ2-7; no clear D gene. Trimming removed 3 bases from V and 1 base from J, with 7 bases in between. This CDR3 is built from 13 residues. CDR1 is SEHNR and CDR2 is FQNEAQ in the germline V gene (reference sequence). The chain's CDR3 is CASSFPRSYEQYF. CDR3 nucleotide sequence: TGTGCCAGCAGCTTCCCTAGGTCCTACGAGCAGTACTTC.

The rearrangement uses TRBV20-1 and TRBJ1-2; the D gene is possibly TRBD1 (5 bases). Trimming shortened V by 5 bases and J by 6 bases, and 19 bases separated the two germline ends. CDR1 and CDR2 (germline): DFQATT, SNEGSKA (reference sequence). The CDR3 is 14 amino acids. CDR3 in DNA: TGCAGTGCTTCCCGGGACGGGGATGGGGATGGCTACACCTTC. It specifies CSASRDGDGDGYTF.

This clonotype showed up just a few times. The chain carries TRBV4-1 and TRBJ2-2; unclear D gene. V was trimmed by 0 bases and J by 1 base, leaving 12 bases between them. CDR3 length equals 17 residues. Germline CDR1 MGHRA, CDR2 YSYEKL. For the CDR3, the DNA is TGCGCCAGCAGCCAAGAATGGGCCCTGATGAACACCGGGGAGCTGTTTTTT. Protein sequence: CASSQEWALMNTGELFF.

This clonotype has a count of ten or more. CDR3 DNA: TGTGCCAGCAGCCAAGGACTAGCGACGAACACCGGGGAGCTGTTTTTT. Translated, it gives CASSQGLATNTGELFF. V and J are TRBV3-1 and TRBJ2-2; 8 positions agree with TRBD2. Germline V gives CDR1 LGHDT, CDR2 YNNKEL (reference sequence). With V trimmed by 1 base and J by 0 bases, 1 base remained unmatched. This CDR3 has 16 amino acids.

The gene calls are TRBV24-1 and TRBJ2-1; TRBD2 is a possible D gene (5 bases). CDR3 length: 11 residues. Trimming took 9 bases from V and 6 from J, leaving 8 bases between them. Germline V gene data show CDR1 as KGHDR and CDR2 as SFDVKD. CDR3 DNA sequence: TGTGCCACCGGAACTAGCAATGAGCAGTTCTTC. Its translation: CATGTSNEQFF.

Notes on this clonotype: A read error is possible here, since a much larger clone lies one base away. The V and J genes are TRBV28 and TRBJ1-5; no firm D call. The CDR3 has 16 amino acids. The germline V gene has CDR1 MDHEN and CDR2 SYDVKM. The V end was cut by 7 bases, the J end by 9 bases, with 25 bases between. CDR3 in amino acids: CASTLFKASAYRPQHF. The CDR3 DNA reads TGTGCCAGCACCCTCTTTAAGGCATCGGCATACCGGCCCCAGCATTTT.

This chain joins TRBV12-3 or TRBV12-4 and TRBJ2-2, with 8 bases identical to TRBD1. Losses at the gene ends were 3 bases for V and 6 bases for J; bases not matched to a gene: 3. CDR3 length equals 14 residues. In DNA form, the CDR3 reads TGTGCCAGCAGTTTTAACAGGGGGGCCGGGGAGCTGTTTTTT. It specifies CASSFNRGAGELFF.

This clonotype was seen more than once but under ten times. This sequence joins TRBV6-6 and TRBJ2-7, with TRBD2 matching 11 bases. The length of the CDR3 is 15 residues. V lost 2 bases to trimming and J lost 3 bases; unmatched junction nucleotides: 3. Germline values: CDR1 MNHNY, CDR2 SVGAGI (reference sequence). The CDR3 reads CASSYGTSGFYEQYF. CDR3 nucleotides: TGTGCCAGCAGTTACGGGACTAGCGGATTCTACGAGCAGTACTTC.

This clonotype appeared many times. V usage is TRBV19 and J usage is TRBJ1-2; 8 positions agree with TRBD1. The J segment lost 7 bases and the V segment lost 5 bases, leaving 12 bases of the junction unmatched. Germline V CDR1 and CDR2: LNHDA, SQIVND (reference sequence). The CDR3 length is 15 residues. The CDR3 reads CASSGPGQGSRGYTF. DNA of the CDR3: TGTGCCAGTAGTGGACCAGGACAGGGTTCTCGTGGCTACACCTTC.

This chain joins TRBV11-3 and TRBJ1-2; 10 positions match TRBD1. This CDR3 spans 14 amino acids. The V and J ends lost 5 bases and 6 bases, in that order; junction bases with no gene match: 6. The V gene's germline CDR1 is SGHNT and CDR2 YENEEA. CDR3 region: CASSLVGTGDGYTF. The CDR3 nucleotides read TGTGCCAGCAGCCTCGTCGGGACAGGGGATGGCTACACCTTC.

This clonotype was found many times. The V call is TRBV2, the J call TRBJ2-7; tentatively, D is TRBD1 (6 bases). V dropped 5 bases and J dropped 2 bases, with 25 bases sitting between them. CDR1 is SNHLY, CDR2 FYNNEI, per germline. The CDR3 spans 18 residues. The CDR3 sequence: CASSQPGHQLLRAYEQYF. CDR3 DNA: TGTGCCAGCAGTCAGCCGGGACATCAACTGCTCCGGGCCTACGAGCAGTACTTC. The full variable domain, in which reference TRBV2 and TRBJ2-7 provide the parts outside the CDR3, is EPEVTQTPSHQVTQMGQEVILRCVPISNHLYFYWYRQILGQKVEFLVSFYNNEISEKSEIFDDQFSVERPDGSNFTLKIRSTKLEDSAMYFCASSQPGHQLLRAYEQYFGPGTRLTVT.

This clonotype has a count of ten or more. The chain uses TRBV27 and TRBJ1-1, with no clear D. The CDR3 is 14 amino acids. CDR1 MNHEY and CDR2 SMNVEV come from the germline V gene (reference sequence). Trimming removed 2 bases at V and 2 bases at J, with 9 bases between. The CDR3 reads CASSLGDYNTEAFF. CDR3 coding DNA: TGTGCCAGCAGTTTAGGAGACTACAACACTGAAGCTTTCTTT.

This clonotype showed up many times. The chain has TRBV15 and TRBJ1-2; D is possibly TRBD1 (6 bases). Germline CDR1 and CDR2: LNHNV and YYDKDF (reference sequence). The CDR3 has 16 amino acids. Trimming removed 6 bases at V and 0 bases at J, with 17 bases between. The CDR3 coding sequence is TGTGCCACCAGGCGGGGGGGGCAGGCCTCTAACTATGGCTACACCTTC. It yields the protein CATRRGGQASNYGYTF.

A few counts support this clonotype. This sequence joins TRBV6-1 and TRBJ2-4, with TRBD1 as a possible D gene (6 bases). Trimming took 8 bases from V and 8 from J, leaving 16 bases between them. The CDR3 has 13 residues. Germline values: CDR1 MNHNS, CDR2 SASEGT. CDR3: CASRTEGRDIQYF. The CDR3 DNA reads as TGTGCCAGCCGGACAGAGGGTCGAGACATTCAGTACTTC.

This clonotype appeared a few times. The V gene is TRBV20-1, the J gene TRBJ2-2; D might be TRBD2 (5 bases). Trimming took off 3 bases at V and 2 bases at J, with 13 bases between the two ends. The V gene's germline CDR1 is DFQATT and CDR2 SNEGSKA (reference sequence). CDR3 size: 15 residues. Here the CDR3 DNA reads TGCAGTGCTAGCGTGGGAGACCCTAACACCGGGGAGCTGTTTTTT. This sequence encodes CSASVGDPNTGELFF.

At least ten counts were recorded for this clonotype. The genes are TRBV5-8 and TRBJ2-4, with no clear D. Germline CDR1 is SGHTS and CDR2 is YDEGEE. V gave up 4 bases and J gave up 8 bases, with 7 bases separating them. The CDR3 is made up of 11 amino acids. The DNA for the CDR3 is TGTGCCAGCAGCGCTGAATACATTCAGTACTTC. Translated, it gives CASSAEYIQYF.

This clonotype was seen only a few times. The chain joins TRBV2 to TRBJ2-4; D possibly corresponds to TRBD2 (7 bases). This CDR3 is built from 13 residues. Germline loops: CDR1 SNHLY, CDR2 FYNNEI. V lost 7 bases and J lost 11, with 18 bases in between. CDR3 residues: CASTLGGGDFQYF. The CDR3 nucleotides are TGTGCCAGCACCCTGGGAGGGGGGGACTTTCAGTACTTC.

Turning to this clonotype: This clone may be a read error of a much larger clone one base away. The gene calls are TRBV29-1 and TRBJ1-1; unclear D gene. The CDR3 consists of 13 residues. The germline CDR1 and CDR2 sequences are SQVTM and ANQGSEA. Trimming pared 6 bases from V and 2 bases from J, leaving 13 bases between. CDR3 region: CSVRNSINTEAFF. CDR3 bases: TGCAGCGTCCGCAACAGCATAAACACTGAAGCTTTCTTT.

This clonotype showed up just a few times. The chain uses TRBV2 and TRBJ2-3; D gene unclear. V was clipped by 4 bases and J by 8 bases, with 4 bases between them. CDR1 and CDR2 (germline): SNHLY, FYNNEI. The CDR3 extends over 10 amino acids. The CDR3 nucleotides read TGTGCCAGCAGTGTTCGTACGCAGTATTTT. It specifies CASSVRTQYF. Full variable domain (rest looked up from reference TRBV2 and TRBJ2-3): EPEVTQTPSHQVTQMGQEVILRCVPISNHLYFYWYRQILGQKVEFLVSFYNNEISEKSEIFDDQFSVERPDGSNFTLKIRSTKLEDSAMYFCASSVRTQYFGPGTRLTVL.

This clonotype was detected many times. This chain joins TRBV2 and TRBJ2-1, with D hard to call. The CDR3 length is 15 residues. Germline assignment: CDR1 SNHLY and CDR2 FYNNEI. V lost 3 bases, J lost 9 bases, and 18 bases lay in between. The CDR3 is CASSDPARKEFEQFF. CDR3 coding DNA: TGTGCCAGCAGTGATCCAGCGCGGAAGGAATTTGAGCAGTTCTTC.

This rearrangement joins TRBV29-1 to TRBJ2-1; 7 nucleotides align to TRBD1. CDR1 is SQVTM, CDR2 ANQGSEA, per germline. The CDR3 is 12 residues long. Germline trimming cut 5 bases from V and 10 bases from J; bases unmatched to any gene: 8. DNA for the CDR3: TGCAGCGTTTATTACAGGGGCGAGGAGCAGTTCTTC. Protein product: CSVYYRGEEQFF.

This clonotype came up many times. This rearrangement joins TRBV29-1 to TRBJ2-3; D call uncertain. This CDR3 has 14 amino acids. Trimming cost V 5 bases and J 1 base, with 13 bases left between them. The germline V gene encodes CDR1 SQVTM and CDR2 ANQGSEA. This chain's CDR3 is CSVTPMPRTDTQYF. CDR3 bases: TGCAGCGTTACTCCTATGCCCCGCACAGATACGCAGTATTTT.

As concerns this clonotype: This may be a read error, as it is one base from a much larger clone. CDR3 amino acids: CASSPTRTSGSTDMQYF. The CDR3 region has the DNA TGTGCCAGCTCACCAACGAGGACTAGCGGGAGCACAGATATGCAGTATTTT. This rearrangement joins TRBV18 to TRBJ2-3; 13 bases are a match to TRBD2. Per the germline V gene, CDR1 is KGHSH and CDR2 is LQKENI. The CDR3 is 17 residues long.

This clonotype was counted a few times. The rearrangement links TRBV6-2 or TRBV6-3 to TRBJ2-3; 8 positions match TRBD1. Germline V CDR1 and CDR2: MNHEY, SVGEGT. The length of the CDR3 is 15 residues. J lost 4 bases, V lost 6 bases, and 9 bases had no gene match. DNA for the CDR3: TGTGCCAGCAGCCCTAGGACAGGGACCCCAGATACGCAGTATTTT. Protein sequence: CASSPRTGTPDTQYF.

The rearrangement uses TRBV5-1 and TRBJ2-3, with no clear D. V was pared by 0 bases and J by 5 bases, with 19 bases between. The V gene's germline CDR1 is SGHRS and CDR2 YFSETQ. The CDR3 length is 17 residues. CDR3 nucleotide sequence: TGCGCCAGCAGCTTGGTGCCCAGAGCTGGGTCCAAAGATACGCAGTATTTT. Translating it yields CASSLVPRAGSKDTQYF.

This chain uses TRBV7-9 with TRBJ2-5, with D possibly matching TRBD2 (5 bases). The CDR3 has 18 amino acids. Trimming took 0 bases from V and 1 from J, leaving 18 bases between them. Germline V gene lookup returns CDR1 SEHNR and CDR2 FQNEAQ (reference sequence). CDR3 DNA: TGTGCCAGCAGCTTAGCCCTATCGGGGTCTCTCCTCCAAGAGACCCAGTACTTC. It is translated as CASSLALSGSLLQETQYF.

In its sample, this clonotype was seen many times. This chain joins TRBV2 and TRBJ2-7; D remains ambiguous. This CDR3 has 15 residues. V dropped 7 bases and J dropped 4 bases, with 20 bases sitting between them. CDR1 and CDR2 (germline): SNHLY, FYNNEI. The CDR3 protein is CASKATVDGLYEQYF. The CDR3 region has the DNA TGTGCCAGCAAAGCCACGGTGGACGGCCTATACGAGCAGTACTTC.

The V and J genes are TRBV25-1 and TRBJ2-7; D may be TRBD1 (6 bases). This CDR3 is built from 15 residues. V was shortened by 4 bases and J by 3 bases, with 16 bases between the two germline ends. CDR1 is MGHDK, CDR2 SYGVNS, per germline. Here the CDR3 DNA reads TGTGCCAGCAGTGTGAGAGGGGGTACCTACTACGAGCAGTACTTC. It yields the protein CASSVRGGTYYEQYF.